Shown below are 10 T cell receptor beta chains from a single sample sequenced in a study of cytomegalovirus exposure and HLA in healthy donors. This table comes from immunoSEQ multiplex PCR, and its TCRdb copy is limited to in-frame clones, with some not included. This sample has roughly 150,000 clones, with 94% found just once. Sequenced: PBMCs. The source is a man younger than 35 in good health and CMV-seropositive.

V usage is TRBV29-1 and J usage is TRBJ2-7; tentative D call: TRBD1 (5 bases). Germline V gives CDR1 SQVTM, CDR2 ANQGSEA. This CDR3 has 13 amino acids. V was pared by 3 bases and J by 0 bases, with 9 bases between. CDR3 in amino acids: CSVEMDTSYEQYF. Here the CDR3 DNA reads TGCAGCGTTGAGATGGACACCTCCTACGAGCAGTACTTC.

The chain joins TRBV5-6 to TRBJ2-1; 7 bases match TRBD2. CDR3 length: 15 amino acids. With V trimmed by 2 bases and J by 4 bases, 6 bases remained unmatched. Germline V lookup: CDR1 SGHDT, CDR2 YYEEEE. The DNA for the CDR3 is TGTGCCAGCAGCTTTGGCCAGCGGGGATACAATGAGCAGTTCTTC. Translating it yields CASSFGQRGYNEQFF.

The V and J genes are TRBV27 and TRBJ2-3; D gene uncertain. This CDR3 contains 14 residues. Trimming took 5 bases from V and 2 from J, leaving 11 bases between them. The germline CDR1 and CDR2 sequences are MNHEY and SMNVEV (reference sequence). CDR3 loop: CASSTTALTDTQYF. DNA of the CDR3: TGTGCCAGCAGTACTACCGCCCTCACAGATACGCAGTATTTT.

The gene calls are TRBV6-6 and TRBJ2-7; D perhaps matches TRBD2 (6 bases). Germline V CDR1 and CDR2: MNHNY, SVGAGI (reference sequence). V lost 7 bases and J 2 bases, leaving 15 bases between the germline ends. This CDR3 comprises 14 residues. CDR3 nucleotide sequence: TGTGCCAGCAAAAAACCGGGACTTGCCTACGAGCAGTACTTC. The encoded protein is CASKKPGLAYEQYF.

The chain recombines TRBV28 with TRBJ1-2; 10 nucleotides line up with TRBD1. V lost 3 bases and J lost 8; bases outside the gene matches: 6. From germline, CDR1 is MDHEN and CDR2 SYDVKM. The CDR3 runs 14 residues. CDR3 loop: CASSFPTGGDGYTF. The CDR3 bases are TGTGCCAGCAGTTTCCCGACAGGGGGCGACGGCTACACCTTC.

This chain links TRBV10-1 with TRBJ1-5; 9 nucleotides align to TRBD1. The germline CDR1 and CDR2 sequences are WNHNN and SYGVQD (reference sequence). Trimming cost V 7 bases and J 9 bases; bases outside gene matches: 10. The CDR3 has 14 residues. The CDR3 nucleotides read TGCGCCAGCATCGGGGGGACAGGGAAGTGGCCCCAGCATTTT. Amino acid sequence: CASIGGTGKWPQHF.

The genes are TRBV6-4 and TRBJ1-5, with D perhaps matching TRBD1 (5 bases). The CDR3 loop spans 15 amino acids. CDR1 is MRHNA and CDR2 is SNTAGT in the germline V gene. Trimming left V 8 bases short and J 6 bases short, with 20 bases between. The CDR3 region has the DNA TGTGCCAGCCGCGTTCGAGGACGGGGGAGTCAGCCCCAGCATTTT. It is translated as CASRVRGRGSQPQHF.

The genes are TRBV2 and TRBJ2-7; the D gene is possibly TRBD2 (5 bases). The CDR3 consists of 15 residues. Between the trimmed V and J ends, which lost 2 bases and 3 bases, there was a span of 14 bases. The germline V gene encodes CDR1 SNHLY and CDR2 FYNNEI. For the CDR3, the DNA is TGTGCCAGCAGTGAACTGGGCGGGTCCTACTACGAGCAGTACTTC. This encodes CASSELGGSYYEQYF. The variable domain in full, completed from reference TRBV2 and TRBJ2-7, reads EPEVTQTPSHQVTQMGQEVILRCVPISNHLYFYWYRQILGQKVEFLVSFYNNEISEKSEIFDDQFSVERPDGSNFTLKIRSTKLEDSAMYFCASSELGGSYYEQYFGPGTRLTVT.

The J gene is TRBJ1-3, the V gene TRBV5-4, with D tentatively TRBD1 (6 bases). Per the germline V gene, CDR1 is SGHNT and CDR2 is YYREEE (reference sequence). This CDR3 region has 14 residues. Trimming shortened V by 5 bases and J by 2 bases, and 11 bases separated the two germline ends. In nucleotides, the CDR3 is TGTGCCAGCAGTTCACGGACAGCTGGAAACACCATATATTTT. Translation gives CASSSRTAGNTIYF.

The rearrangement links TRBV7-8 to TRBJ1-1; D perhaps matches TRBD1 (5 bases). CDR1 SGHVS and CDR2 FQNEAQ come from the germline V gene. CDR3 length: 16 residues. V was trimmed by 4 bases and J by 5 bases, leaving 20 bases between them. The CDR3 region has the DNA TGTGCCAGCAGCTCCCCACCGGGGGTGGGGGAAACTGAAGCTTTCTTT. Amino acids: CASSSPPGVGETEAFF. Looking up the rest from reference TRBV7-8 and TRBJ1-1 gives the full variable domain: GAGVSQSPRYKVAKRGQDVALRCDPISGHVSLFWYQQALGQGPEFLTYFQNEAQLDKSGLPSDRFFAERPEGSVSTLKIQRTQQEDSAVYLCASSSPPGVGETEAFFGQGTRLTVV.